The sequence of this TCR beta chain was determined in a study of cytomegalovirus exposure and HLA in healthy donors. Findings of the study overall: An analysis that was carried out later associated 16,951 TCR beta sequences with HLA alleles at 0.05 false discovery rate. The authors listed about 170 TCR beta chains as cytomegalovirus-associated. With high specificity and sensitivity, the classifier reportedly diagnosed cytomegalovirus status. The CMV antigen specificity of three CMV-associated chains was confirmed through in vitro analysis.

A multiplex PCR was run with 60 Vbeta primers and 13 Jbeta primers. TCRdb's table, derived via immunoSEQ multiplex PCR, lists solely in-frame clones and lacks some. The profile shows 140,000 to 150,000 clones, around 66% of them singletons. Note on this clone: Its antigen is still unknown.

Trimming left V 1 base short and J 2 bases short, with 9 bases between. The CDR3 runs to 14 residues. Germline values: CDR1 SGHTA, CDR2 FQGNSA. The receptor was derived from a woman aged 60 to 75 in good health and CMV-seronegative. Sequenced sample: PBMCs. The J gene is TRBJ2-7, the V gene TRBV7-2; D not certain. CDR3 residues: CASSLVGSAYEQYF. DNA of the CDR3: TGTGCCAGCAGCTTAGTCGGGTCAGCCTACGAGCAGTACTTC.